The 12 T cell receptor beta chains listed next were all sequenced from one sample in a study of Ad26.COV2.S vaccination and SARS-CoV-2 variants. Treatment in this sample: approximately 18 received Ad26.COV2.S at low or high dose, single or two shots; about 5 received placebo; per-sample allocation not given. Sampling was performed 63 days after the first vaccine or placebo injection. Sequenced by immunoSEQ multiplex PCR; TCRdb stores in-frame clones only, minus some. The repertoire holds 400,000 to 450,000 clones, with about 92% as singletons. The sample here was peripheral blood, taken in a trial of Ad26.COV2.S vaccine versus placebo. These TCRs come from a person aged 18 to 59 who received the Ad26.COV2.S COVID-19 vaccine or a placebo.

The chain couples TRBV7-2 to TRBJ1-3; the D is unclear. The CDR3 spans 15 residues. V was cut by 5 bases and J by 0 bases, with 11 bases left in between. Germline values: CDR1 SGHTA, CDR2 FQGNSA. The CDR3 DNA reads TGTGCCAGCAGCCGTGGGCCTGACTCTGGAAACACCATATATTTT. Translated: CASSRGPDSGNTIYF.

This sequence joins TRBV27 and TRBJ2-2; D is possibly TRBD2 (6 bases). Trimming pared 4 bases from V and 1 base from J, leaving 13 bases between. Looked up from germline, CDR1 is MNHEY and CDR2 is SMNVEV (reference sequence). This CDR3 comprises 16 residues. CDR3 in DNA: TGTGCCAGCAGTTCTACGGGGACTCAGAACACCGGGGAGCTGTTTTTT. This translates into CASSSTGTQNTGELFF.

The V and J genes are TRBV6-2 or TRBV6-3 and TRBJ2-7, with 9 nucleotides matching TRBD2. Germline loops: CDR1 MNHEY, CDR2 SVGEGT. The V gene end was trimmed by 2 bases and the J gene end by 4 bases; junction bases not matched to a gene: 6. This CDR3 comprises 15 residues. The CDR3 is CASSYASGTVYEQYF. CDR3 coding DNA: TGTGCCAGCAGTTACGCTAGCGGGACGGTATACGAGCAGTACTTC.

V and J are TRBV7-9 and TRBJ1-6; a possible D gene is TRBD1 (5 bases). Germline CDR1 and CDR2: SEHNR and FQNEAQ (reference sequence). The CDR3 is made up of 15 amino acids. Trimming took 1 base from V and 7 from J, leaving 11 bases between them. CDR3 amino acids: CASSLEAGRNSPLHF. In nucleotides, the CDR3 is TGTGCCAGCAGCTTAGAAGCAGGGAGGAATTCACCCCTCCACTTT.

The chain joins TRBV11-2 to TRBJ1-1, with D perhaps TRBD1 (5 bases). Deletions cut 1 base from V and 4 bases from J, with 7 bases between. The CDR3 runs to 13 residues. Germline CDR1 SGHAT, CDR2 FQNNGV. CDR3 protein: CASSLGRGTEAFF. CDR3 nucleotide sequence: TGTGCCAGCAGCTTAGGTAGGGGCACTGAAGCTTTCTTT.

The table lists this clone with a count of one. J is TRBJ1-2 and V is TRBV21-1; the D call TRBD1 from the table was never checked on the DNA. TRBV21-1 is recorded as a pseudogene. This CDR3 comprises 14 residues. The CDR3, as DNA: TGTGCCAGCAGTATGGGCCGTGAAGGCCGAGGCTACACCTTC. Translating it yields CASSMGREGRGYTF.

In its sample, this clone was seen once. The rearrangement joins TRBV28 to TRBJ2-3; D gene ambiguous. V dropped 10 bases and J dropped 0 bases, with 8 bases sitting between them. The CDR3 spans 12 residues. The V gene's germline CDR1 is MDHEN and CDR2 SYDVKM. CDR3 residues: CATHVSTDTQYF. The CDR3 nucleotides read TGTGCCACCCACGTTAGCACAGATACGCAGTATTTT.

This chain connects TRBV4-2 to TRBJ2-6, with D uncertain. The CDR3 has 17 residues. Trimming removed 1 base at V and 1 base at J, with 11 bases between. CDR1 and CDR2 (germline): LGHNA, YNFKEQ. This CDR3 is CASSQVRIGSGANVLTF. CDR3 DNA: TGTGCCAGCAGCCAAGTTAGAATAGGATCTGGGGCCAACGTCCTGACTTTC.

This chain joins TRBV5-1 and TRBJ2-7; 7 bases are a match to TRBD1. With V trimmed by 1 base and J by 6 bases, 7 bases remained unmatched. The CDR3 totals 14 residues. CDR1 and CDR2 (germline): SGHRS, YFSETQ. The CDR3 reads CASSLTTGLSEQYF. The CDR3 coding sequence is TGCGCCAGCAGCTTGACGACAGGGTTGAGCGAGCAGTACTTC.

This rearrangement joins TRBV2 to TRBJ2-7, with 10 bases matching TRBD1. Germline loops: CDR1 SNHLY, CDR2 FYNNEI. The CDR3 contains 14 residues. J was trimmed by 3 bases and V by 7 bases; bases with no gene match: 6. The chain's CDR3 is CASTPDRGIYEQYF. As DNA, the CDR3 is TGTGCCAGCACCCCGGACAGGGGGATCTACGAGCAGTACTTC.

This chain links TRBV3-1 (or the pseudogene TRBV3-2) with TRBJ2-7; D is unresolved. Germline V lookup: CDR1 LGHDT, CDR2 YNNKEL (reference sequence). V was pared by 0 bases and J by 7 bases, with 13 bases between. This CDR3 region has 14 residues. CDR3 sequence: CASSQDSIRLEQYF. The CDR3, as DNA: TGTGCCAGCAGCCAAGACTCGATAAGGCTGGAGCAGTACTTC.

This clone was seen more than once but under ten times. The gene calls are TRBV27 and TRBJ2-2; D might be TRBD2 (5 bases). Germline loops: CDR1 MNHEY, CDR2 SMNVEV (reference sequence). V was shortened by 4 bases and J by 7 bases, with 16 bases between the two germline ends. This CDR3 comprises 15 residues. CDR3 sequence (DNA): TGTGCCAGCAGTTCCCACTTACGGGATAGCGGGGAGCTGTTTTTT. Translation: CASSSHLRDSGELFF.